Described below is a single TCR beta chain sequence and its context. These data come from a study of blood T cell repertoires in COVID-19. The data were produced by immunoSEQ multiplex PCR, yet TCRdb's version contains in-frame clones alone and is incomplete. This sample carries around 62,000 clones, about 88% of them seen once, and the ten largest clones take 10%. The receptor comes from a woman in her 40s who had recovered from COVID-19. The sequenced sample was PBMCs or T cells enriched from blood (not recorded which).

The CDR3 bases are TGTGCCAGCAGTGTTGGGACAGGGGCATCGGCCGGGGAGCTGTTTTTT. Translated, it gives CASSVGTGASAGELFF. This chain joins TRBV2 and TRBJ2-2; 10 bases are shared with TRBD1. V shed 4 bases and J 6 bases; nucleotides not matched to a gene: 8. Germline V gives CDR1 SNHLY, CDR2 FYNNEI. The CDR3 totals 16 residues.